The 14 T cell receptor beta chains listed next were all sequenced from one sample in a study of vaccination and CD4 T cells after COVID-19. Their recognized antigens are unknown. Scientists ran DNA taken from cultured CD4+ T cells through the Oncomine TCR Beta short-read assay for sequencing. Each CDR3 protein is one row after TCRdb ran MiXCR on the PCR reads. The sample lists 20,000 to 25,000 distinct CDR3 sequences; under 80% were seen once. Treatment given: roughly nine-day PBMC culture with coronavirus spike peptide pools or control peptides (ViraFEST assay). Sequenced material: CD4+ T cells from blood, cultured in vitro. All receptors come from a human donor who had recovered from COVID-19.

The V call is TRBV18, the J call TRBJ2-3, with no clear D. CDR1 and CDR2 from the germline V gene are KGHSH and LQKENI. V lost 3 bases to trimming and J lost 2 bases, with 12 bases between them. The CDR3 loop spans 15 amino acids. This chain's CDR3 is CASSPRHSNTDTQYF. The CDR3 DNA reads TGTGCCAGCTCACCCCGACACTCTAACACAGATACGCAGTATTTT.

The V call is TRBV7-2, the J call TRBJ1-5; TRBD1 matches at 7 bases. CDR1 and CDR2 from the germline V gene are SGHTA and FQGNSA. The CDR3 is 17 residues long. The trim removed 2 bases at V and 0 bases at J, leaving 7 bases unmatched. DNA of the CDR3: TGTGCCAGCAGCTTATGGGGCAGGGGGGATAGCAATCAGCCCCAGCATTTT. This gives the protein CASSLWGRGDSNQPQHF.

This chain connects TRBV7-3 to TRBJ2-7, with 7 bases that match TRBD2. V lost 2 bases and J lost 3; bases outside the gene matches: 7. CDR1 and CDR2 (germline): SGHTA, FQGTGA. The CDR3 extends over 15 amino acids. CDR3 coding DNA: TGTGCCAGCAGCTTAGCGGGAGCCCAGATCTACGAGCAGTACTTC. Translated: CASSLAGAQIYEQYF.

CDR3 sequence (DNA): TGTGCCAGCATTTCAGAGACCCAGTACTTC. Its protein product is CASISETQYF. The chain is built from TRBV6-1 and TRBJ2-5; no clear D gene. V lost 7 bases and J lost 4, with 4 bases in between. CDR1 MNHNS and CDR2 SASEGT come from the germline V gene. This CDR3 contains 10 residues.

The DNA of the CDR3 is TGTGCCAGCTCACCAACAGGGCGAGGAACTGAAGCTTTCTTT. Its translation is CASSPTGRGTEAFF. The chain carries TRBV18 and TRBJ1-1; weak D call: TRBD1 (6 bases). This CDR3 contains 14 residues. The V end was cut by 2 bases, the J end by 5 bases, with 12 bases between. The germline V gene encodes CDR1 KGHSH and CDR2 LQKENI.

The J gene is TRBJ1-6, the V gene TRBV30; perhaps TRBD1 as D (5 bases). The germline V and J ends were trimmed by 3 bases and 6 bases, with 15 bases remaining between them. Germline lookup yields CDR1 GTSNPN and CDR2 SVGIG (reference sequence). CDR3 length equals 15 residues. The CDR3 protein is CAWSPAGRTNSPLHF. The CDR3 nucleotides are TGTGCCTGGAGCCCCGCGGGACGGACTAATTCACCCCTCCACTTT. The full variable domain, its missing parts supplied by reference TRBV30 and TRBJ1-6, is SQTIHQWPATLVQPVGSPLSLECTVEGTSNPNLYWYRQAAGRGLQLLFYSVGIGQISSEVPQNLSASRPQDRQFILSSKKLLLSDSGFYLCAWSPAGRTNSPLHFGNGTRLTVT.

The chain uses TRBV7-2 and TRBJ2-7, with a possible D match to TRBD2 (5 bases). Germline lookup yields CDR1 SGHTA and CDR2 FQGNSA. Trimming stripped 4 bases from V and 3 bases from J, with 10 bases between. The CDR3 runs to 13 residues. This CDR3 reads CASSSRGSYEQYF. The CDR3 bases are TGTGCCAGCAGCTCCCGGGGTAGCTACGAGCAGTACTTC.

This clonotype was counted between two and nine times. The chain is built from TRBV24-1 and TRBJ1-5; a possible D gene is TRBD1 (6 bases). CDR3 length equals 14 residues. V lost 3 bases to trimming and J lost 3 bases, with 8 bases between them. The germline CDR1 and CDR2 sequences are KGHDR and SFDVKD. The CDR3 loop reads CATSDGQYNQPQHF. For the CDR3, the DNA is TGTGCCACCAGTGATGGACAGTACAATCAGCCCCAGCATTTT.

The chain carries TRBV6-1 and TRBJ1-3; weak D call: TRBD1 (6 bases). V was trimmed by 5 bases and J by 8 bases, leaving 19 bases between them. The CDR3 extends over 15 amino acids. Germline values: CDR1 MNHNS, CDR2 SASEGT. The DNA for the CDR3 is TGTGCCAGCAGTCCCTTGAGACAGGTCAGGGACACCATATATTTT. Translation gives CASSPLRQVRDTIYF.

The CDR3 DNA reads TGTGCCTGGAGTGGACAACTAGCGGGAGTTGGGGAGACCCAGTACTTC. It yields the protein CAWSGQLAGVGETQYF. The chain carries TRBV30 and TRBJ2-5, with 11 bases aligning to TRBD2. V lost 1 base to trimming and J lost 5 bases; unmatched junction nucleotides: 9. The germline V gene has CDR1 GTSNPN and CDR2 SVGIG (reference sequence). CDR3 length: 16 amino acids.

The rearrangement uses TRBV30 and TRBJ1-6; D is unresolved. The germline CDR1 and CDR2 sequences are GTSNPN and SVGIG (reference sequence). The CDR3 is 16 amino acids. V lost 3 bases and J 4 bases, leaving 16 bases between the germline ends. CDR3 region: CAWSITWTSYNSPLHF. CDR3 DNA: TGTGCCTGGAGCATAACCTGGACCTCGTATAATTCACCCCTCCACTTT. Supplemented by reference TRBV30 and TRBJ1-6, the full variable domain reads SQTIHQWPATLVQPVGSPLSLECTVEGTSNPNLYWYRQAAGRGLQLLFYSVGIGQISSEVPQNLSASRPQDRQFILSSKKLLLSDSGFYLCAWSITWTSYNSPLHFGNGTRLTVT.

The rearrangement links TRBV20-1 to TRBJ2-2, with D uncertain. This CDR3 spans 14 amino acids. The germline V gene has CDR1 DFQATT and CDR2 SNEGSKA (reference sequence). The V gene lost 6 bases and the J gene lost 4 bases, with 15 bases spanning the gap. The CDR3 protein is CSADAPRSTGELFF. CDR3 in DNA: TGCAGTGCCGACGCACCTCGTAGCACCGGGGAGCTGTTTTTT.

The CDR3 loop is CASKPRTGNTGELFF. In DNA form, the CDR3 reads TGTGCCAGTAAACCCCGGACAGGGAACACCGGGGAGCTGTTTTTT. This chain joins TRBV19 and TRBJ2-2; TRBD1 agrees at 7 bases. The CDR3 runs 15 residues. Germline V lookup: CDR1 LNHDA, CDR2 SQIVND (reference sequence). V was clipped by 7 bases and J by 1 base; unmatched bases: 6.

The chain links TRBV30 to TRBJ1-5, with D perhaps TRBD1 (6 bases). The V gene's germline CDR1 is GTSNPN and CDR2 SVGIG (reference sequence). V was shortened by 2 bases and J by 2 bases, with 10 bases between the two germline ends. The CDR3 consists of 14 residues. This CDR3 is CAWSTWTGNQPQHF. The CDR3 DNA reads TGTGCCTGGAGTACATGGACAGGCAATCAGCCCCAGCATTTT.